The entry that follows covers one TCR beta chain sequence. The germline gives CDR1 SGDLS, CDR2 YYNGEE. V lost 0 bases, J lost 2 bases, and 8 bases lay in between. The CDR3 loop spans 15 amino acids. Some clones are missing from TCRdb's copy, which holds only in-frame ones; the method was immunoSEQ multiplex PCR. The profile shows over 30,000 clones, roughly 90% of them singletons. The data derive from a study of T cell changes during pregnancy in multiple sclerosis. The V gene is TRBV9, the J gene TRBJ1-4; D is undetermined. The clonotype comes from a female donor with multiple sclerosis, enrolled in a pregnancy study. Sequencing used CD8+ T cells from peripheral blood mononuclear cells, obtained in the third trimester of pregnancy. CDR3 protein: CASSVAEATNEKLFF. The CDR3 DNA reads TGTGCCAGCAGCGTAGCGGAGGCCACTAATGAAAAACTGTTTTTT.